The clone carrying this TCR beta chain has just one count. These data come from a study of Ad26.COV2.S vaccination and SARS-CoV-2 variants. Study as a whole: Into the muscle, Ad26.COV2.S was dosed once or twice, 56 days apart.

Using immunoSEQ multiplex PCR, the repertoire was profiled, and TCRdb retains in-frame clones only, with some absent. This sample has 400,000 to 450,000 clones, with roughly 90% found just once. Germline V gene data show CDR1 as MDHEN and CDR2 as SYDVKM. The length of the CDR3 is 11 residues. The germline V and J ends were trimmed by 1 base and 6 bases, with 0 bases remaining between them. Treatment described: some 19 received Ad26.COV2.S at low or high dose, single or two shots; roughly five received placebo; per-sample allocation not given. On day 63 after the first injection, vaccine and placebo recipients gave samples.

The sequencing here drew on peripheral blood, taken in a trial of Ad26.COV2.S vaccine versus placebo. The V call is TRBV28, the J call TRBJ2-2; D is undetermined. This clonotype originated in a person between 18 and 60 years old who received the Ad26.COV2.S COVID-19 vaccine or a placebo. CDR3 bases: TGTGCCAGCAGTTTATCCGGGGAGCTGTTTTTT. Translated, it gives CASSLSGELFF.